A single sample is the source of the 4 T cell receptor beta chains below, sequenced in a study of cytomegalovirus exposure and HLA in healthy donors. The primer mix had 60 Vbeta and 13 Jbeta primers. TCRdb's table, derived via immunoSEQ multiplex PCR, lists solely in-frame clones and lacks some. The sample has 100,000 or so clones; roughly 60% are singletons. Sequencing was done on a sample of PBMCs. The receptors were gathered from a woman aged 25 to 39 in good health and CMV-seropositive.

The sample holds a few counts of this clone. The J gene is TRBJ1-5, the V gene TRBV7-9; D ambiguous. The V end was cut by 1 base, the J end by 7 bases, with 5 bases between. The CDR3 runs to 12 residues. Germline V lookup: CDR1 SEHNR, CDR2 FQNEAQ (reference sequence). This CDR3 is CASSLVSQPQHF. Written as DNA, the CDR3 is TGTGCCAGCAGCTTAGTGAGCCAGCCCCAGCATTTT.

This clone was found a few times. The V and J genes are TRBV9 and TRBJ1-2; 8 positions match TRBD1. CDR3 length: 14 residues. Germline CDR1 SGDLS, CDR2 YYNGEE. The J segment lost 8 bases and the V segment lost 0 bases, leaving 6 bases of the junction unmatched. CDR3 sequence reads: CASSVGDRGWGYTF. The CDR3 nucleotides are TGTGCCAGCAGCGTAGGAGACAGGGGATGGGGCTACACCTTC. Combining the CDR3 with reference TRBV9 and TRBJ1-2 gives the whole variable domain DSGVTQTPKHLITATGQRVTLRCSPRSGDLSVYWYQQSLDQGLQFLIQYYNGEERAKGNILERFSAQQFPDLHSELNLSSLELGDSALYFCASSVGDRGWGYTFGSGTRLTVV.

This clone has more than one count but fewer than ten. The chain combines TRBV7-9 with TRBJ2-5, with D possibly TRBD2 on 7 matching bases. Trimming removed 5 bases at V and 6 bases at J, with 16 bases between. This CDR3 spans 14 amino acids. The V gene's germline CDR1 is SEHNR and CDR2 FQNEAQ (reference sequence). Written as DNA, the CDR3 is TGTGCCAGCAGCAGGGGGGGGGAAGGCAAGACCCAGTACTTC. It is translated as CASSRGGEGKTQYF.

V is TRBV5-1 and J is TRBJ1-1; possible D gene TRBD1, 6 bases. The germline V gene encodes CDR1 SGHRS and CDR2 YFSETQ. The CDR3 is made up of 14 amino acids. V lost 4 bases and J lost 1, with 11 bases in between. CDR3 residues: CASSLTGGNTEAFF. CDR3 sequence (DNA): TGCGCCAGCAGCCTGACAGGCGGGAACACTGAAGCTTTCTTT.